Listed below are T cell receptor beta chains from one sample, sequenced in a study of cytomegalovirus exposure and HLA in healthy donors. The assay was immunoSEQ multiplex PCR, and TCRdb's table has in-frame clones only and misses some. The sample includes roughly 150,000 clones, just under 70% of them seen just once. Material: PBMCs. These TCRs come from a man in his sixties in good health and CMV-seronegative. The CDR3 runs from the conserved cysteine through the conserved F or W. Fields, in order: CDR3 DNA, CDR3 protein, D gene, J gene, V gene, clone size. D genes are given only for firm matches. The size entry is marked missing in some rows and otherwise reads once, few, many or a size class.

TGTGCCAGCAGCTTGTACGGGACAGGGGTTAACTATGGCTACACCTTC	CASSLYGTGVNYGYTF	TRBD1	TRBJ1-2	TRBV5-6	-
TGCGCCAGCAGGAATGGGGAGTTAAGTGAGCAGTACTTC	CASRNGELSEQYF	-	TRBJ2-7	TRBV5-1	-
TGCGCCAGCAGCAGGAGTAGTTCCTACAATGAGCAGTTCTTC	CASSRSSSYNEQFF	-	TRBJ2-1	TRBV5-1	-
TGTGCCAGCAGTGAACGCGGCGGGAGCCCCTACGAGCAGTACTTC	CASSERGGSPYEQYF	TRBD2	TRBJ2-7	TRBV6-1	few
TGTGCCAGCAGCTTAAGCGGGGGCGCTTCGAACGAGCAGTACTTC	CASSLSGGASNEQYF	-	TRBJ2-7	TRBV7-3	-
TGTGCCAGCAGCCCGCCGACAGGGAGGAGCTATGGCTACACCTTC	CASSPPTGRSYGYTF	TRBD1	TRBJ1-2	TRBV5-4	-
TGTGCCAGCAGTGAGACCGGGACAGGGACTTCACCCCTCCACTTT	CASSETGTGTSPLHF	TRBD1	TRBJ1-6	TRBV2	few
TGTGCCAGCAGTCGGGGGACAGGTACCGCGGATACGCAGTATTTT	CASSRGTGTADTQYF	TRBD1	TRBJ2-3	TRBV6-5	-
TGTGCCAGCAGCCAAGAGCTCGGGTCCAATCAGCCCCAGCATTTT	CASSQELGSNQPQHF	-	TRBJ1-5	TRBV4-2	-
TGCGCCAGCAGCCCGGGACTAGCGGCCATCAATGAGCAGTTCTTC	CASSPGLAAINEQFF	TRBD2	TRBJ2-1	TRBV5-1	-
TGTGCCAGCACCAAGGGGGGGGTAAGGAATGAGCAGTTCTTC	CASTKGGVRNEQFF	-	TRBJ2-1	TRBV28	-
TGTGCCAGCTCACCATCCGCAGCGGAAACCCCCCGAAGGTACTTC	CASSPSAAETPRRYF	-	TRBJ2-5	TRBV18	-
TGTGCCACCAGCAGAGGGGGGGGAGTACAAGAGACCCAGTACTTC	CATSRGGGVQETQYF	TRBD2	TRBJ2-5	TRBV15	-
TGTGCCATCAGTGAGCCCGGACTAGCGGCTGAGCAGTTCTTC	CAISEPGLAAEQFF	TRBD2	TRBJ2-1	TRBV10-3	once
TGTGCCAGCAAAACAGGCCCTCCTGGGACTGAAGCTTTCTTT	CASKTGPPGTEAFF	-	TRBJ1-1	TRBV2	-
TGTGCCAGCAGCAAGGAGGCCGGTCTGGGCAATCAGCCCCAGCATTTT	CASSKEAGLGNQPQHF	-	TRBJ1-5	TRBV7-2	-
TGCAGCGTTTTACCCTCCCCAGCGGGACTTCGTGAGTACGAGCAGTACTTC	CSVLPSPAGLREYEQYF	TRBD2	TRBJ2-7	TRBV29-1	-
TGCGCCAGCAGCCAAGATCAGGCTAGCGGGAGGAGGGTCCAAGAGACCCAGTACTTC	CASSQDQASGRRVQETQYF	TRBD2	TRBJ2-5	TRBV4-1	few
TGTGCCAGCAGGCTTACACTTACCGGGACAGCAACACCATACTACGAGCAGTACTTC	CASRLTLTGTATPYYEQYF	TRBD1	TRBJ2-7	TRBV28	-
TGTGCCAGCAGAATGGGGGCCGGGGAGACCCAGTACTTC	CASRMGAGETQYF	-	TRBJ2-5	TRBV6-6	-
TGTGCCAGCTCACCTTTAGCCCTCGACAGGAGCTCTGGAAACACCATATATTTT	CASSPLALDRSSGNTIYF	-	TRBJ1-3	TRBV18	once
TGCGCCAGCAGCTTGGGATATCCGGGACAGGAAATTATGAACACTGAAGCTTTCTTT	CASSLGYPGQEIMNTEAFF	TRBD1	TRBJ1-1	TRBV5-1	-
TGTGCCAGCAGTTCGCCCGGAGCCCGCGGCACCGGGGAGCTGTTTTTT	CASSSPGARGTGELFF	-	TRBJ2-2	TRBV6-5	few
TGTGCCAGCAGGCGAGCGGGGGGACAGGGGTTTTTCAATGAGCAGTTCTTC	CASRRAGGQGFFNEQFF	-	TRBJ2-1	TRBV27	few
TGTGCCAGCAGTTCTTACGGACTAGCGGCTAATGAGCAGTTCTTC	CASSSYGLAANEQFF	TRBD2	TRBJ2-1	TRBV6-4	-
TGTGCCAGCAGCTTAGGGACAGGGGGCTGGGACACTGAAGCTTTCTTT	CASSLGTGGWDTEAFF	TRBD1	TRBJ1-1	TRBV7-6	-